This T cell receptor (beta chain) is from a study of regulatory T cells in long-lasting Graves disease. Notes on the study in general: Between persistent patients, about 2,800 public clonotypes were shared, exceeding the 966 shared between new patients. Researchers examined only peripheral blood and not thyroid tissue.

According to the study, TCR beta libraries were built with iRepertoire HTBI primers and CDR3-region Arm-PCR. TCRdb ran MiXCR on the multiplex PCR reads and lists one entry per CDR3 protein. This table holds about 470,000 distinct CDR3 sequences, 14% to 15% found once. This clonotype was seen at least ten times. Its antigen is not known. This CDR3 contains 19 residues. Germline V gene data show CDR1 as SGHVS and CDR2 as FNYEAQ. V dropped 5 bases and J dropped 6; count of bases not matched to a gene: 15. Time point meaning: newly diagnosed GD, antithyroid drugs for less than 3 months. Extracted PBMC RNA gave rise to the TCR library. The same data also contributed to another study, on T cells in Graves' hyperthyroidism and ophthalmopathy. That paper adds: Exclusion followed for patients with uncontrolled infection, other autoimmune disease, pregnancy or lactation.

The input for sequencing was peripheral blood mononuclear cells (PBMCs), taken at new diagnosis, from a patient treated with antithyroid drugs. The chain uses TRBV7-6 and TRBJ2-2; the match to TRBD2 covers 13 bases. The clonotype originates from a woman aged 25-40 years with Graves disease. The CDR3 protein is CASSLGLAGETQGSGELFF. The CDR3 DNA sequence: TGTGCCAGCAGCCTCGGACTAGCGGGAGAAACCCAAGGCTCCGGGGAGCTGTTTTTT.